A selection of T cell receptor beta chains follows, all from one sample in a study of T cells in localized non-small cell lung cancer. Here immunoSEQ multiplex PCR was the method, and the copy in TCRdb shows in-frame clones only, minus some. The sample has about 51,000 clones, about 76% seen once. Sequenced here: peripheral blood mononuclear cells, sampled before any cancer treatment. These receptors originate from a man aged 35 to 69 with stage III lung adenocarcinoma. Each CDR3 is given with its conserved first and last residue. The D gene is left open where the match is weak. Part of the rows lack a size; the others show once, few, many or a class for expanded clones.

d_call: .
clone_size: .
j_call: TRBJ2-6
v_call: TRBV9
cdr3_aa: CASSVGPEHLSTGANVLTF
cdr3_nt: TGTGCCAGCAGCGTAGGGCCGGAACACCTCTCGACTGGGGCCAACGTCCTGACTTTC

d_call: .
clone_size: .
j_call: TRBJ1-2
v_call: TRBV19
cdr3_aa: CASSTSGLLNYGYTF
cdr3_nt: TGTGCCAGTAGTACCTCGGGGTTGCTAAACTATGGCTACACCTTC

d_call: .
clone_size: few
j_call: TRBJ1-6
v_call: TRBV19
cdr3_aa: CASRIDQGRNSPLHF
cdr3_nt: TGTGCCAGTAGGATTGACCAGGGTAGGAATTCACCCCTCCACTTT

d_call: TRBD1
clone_size: .
j_call: TRBJ2-2
v_call: TRBV5-6
cdr3_aa: CASSQGEYTGELFF
cdr3_nt: TGTGCCAGCAGCCAGGGGGAGTACACCGGGGAGCTGTTTTTT

d_call: TRBD1
clone_size: .
j_call: TRBJ2-7
v_call: TRBV30
cdr3_aa: CAWTSRSGQVYVEQYF
cdr3_nt: TGTGCCTGGACTAGCCGCTCGGGACAGGTTTATGTCGAGCAGTACTTC

d_call: TRBD1
clone_size: .
j_call: TRBJ2-3
v_call: TRBV4-2
cdr3_aa: CASSPLGWTGQGVSRTDTQYF
cdr3_nt: TGTGCCAGCAGCCCCCTAGGGTGGACGGGACAGGGAGTTTCTCGCACAGATACGCAGTATTTT

d_call: TRBD1
clone_size: few
j_call: TRBJ2-7
v_call: TRBV5-1
cdr3_aa: CASSLAGGYDEQYF
cdr3_nt: TGCGCCAGCAGCTTGGCAGGGGGCTATGACGAGCAGTACTTC

d_call: TRBD1
clone_size: .
j_call: TRBJ2-3
v_call: TRBV5-4
cdr3_aa: CASSRDRATDTQYF
cdr3_nt: TGTGCCAGCAGCCGGGACAGGGCAACAGATACGCAGTATTTT

d_call: .
clone_size: .
j_call: TRBJ1-4
v_call: TRBV10-2
cdr3_aa: CASSEAGGEKLFF
cdr3_nt: TGCGCCAGCAGCGAAGCAGGAGGAGAAAAACTGTTTTTT

d_call: .
clone_size: .
j_call: TRBJ1-5
v_call: TRBV7-8
cdr3_aa: CASSAGIHSNQPQHF
cdr3_nt: TGTGCCAGCAGCGCAGGGATACATAGCAATCAGCCCCAGCATTTT

d_call: .
clone_size: .
j_call: TRBJ2-7
v_call: TRBV29-1
cdr3_aa: CSVGWSTYEQYF
cdr3_nt: TGCAGCGTTGGCTGGTCTACCTACGAGCAGTACTTC

d_call: .
clone_size: few
j_call: TRBJ2-5
v_call: TRBV29-1
cdr3_aa: CSVEKVGETQYF
cdr3_nt: TGCAGCGTTGAGAAGGTCGGGGAGACCCAGTACTTC

d_call: .
clone_size: .
j_call: TRBJ2-2
v_call: TRBV6-5
cdr3_aa: CASSYTRGRNTGELFF
cdr3_nt: TGTGCCAGCAGTTACACGAGGGGGAGGAACACCGGGGAGCTGTTTTTT

d_call: .
clone_size: .
j_call: TRBJ2-7
v_call: TRBV29-1
cdr3_aa: CSVSDGPGGYEQYF
cdr3_nt: TGCAGCGTTTCTGACGGGCCTGGCGGCTACGAGCAGTACTTC

d_call: .
clone_size: .
j_call: TRBJ2-1
v_call: TRBV9
cdr3_aa: CASSVGAPGDYNEQFF
cdr3_nt: TGTGCCAGCAGCGTAGGAGCTCCAGGGGACTACAATGAGCAGTTCTTC

d_call: .
clone_size: .
j_call: TRBJ2-5
v_call: TRBV4-1
cdr3_aa: CASSQAPRGQETQYF
cdr3_nt: TGCGCCAGCAGCCAAGCCCCGAGGGGGCAAGAGACCCAGTACTTC

d_call: TRBD1
clone_size: .
j_call: TRBJ2-7
v_call: TRBV7-8
cdr3_aa: CASSGTVYEQYF
cdr3_nt: TGTGCCAGCAGCGGGACAGTCTACGAGCAGTACTTC

d_call: TRBD2
clone_size: .
j_call: TRBJ2-5
v_call: TRBV2
cdr3_aa: CASSELTSGEYQETQYF
cdr3_nt: TGTGCCAGCAGTGAGTTGACTAGCGGGGAATACCAAGAGACCCAGTACTTC

d_call: TRBD1
clone_size: .
j_call: TRBJ1-5
v_call: TRBV19
cdr3_aa: CARRTGYNQPQHF
cdr3_nt: TGTGCCAGACGGACAGGGTACAATCAGCCCCAGCATTTT

d_call: TRBD2
clone_size: .
j_call: TRBJ2-1
v_call: TRBV4-2
cdr3_aa: CASSLGTSGGDVNEQFF
cdr3_nt: TGTGCCAGCAGCCTTGGGACTAGCGGGGGTGACGTCAATGAGCAGTTCTTC

d_call: TRBD1
clone_size: .
j_call: TRBJ1-2
v_call: TRBV6-1
cdr3_aa: CASSEGAGGSYGYTF
cdr3_nt: TGTGCCAGCAGTGAAGGGGCAGGGGGCAGCTATGGCTACACCTTC

d_call: .
clone_size: .
j_call: TRBJ1-2
v_call: TRBV10-2
cdr3_aa: CASSEIKGYGYTF
cdr3_nt: TGCGCCAGCAGTGAGATTAAGGGCTATGGCTACACCTTC

d_call: .
clone_size: .
j_call: TRBJ2-7
v_call: TRBV12-5
cdr3_aa: CASGVGANYEQYF
cdr3_nt: TGTGCTAGTGGGGTAGGGGCGAACTACGAGCAGTACTTC

d_call: TRBD1
clone_size: .
j_call: TRBJ2-2
v_call: TRBV30
cdr3_aa: CAATGTGHPSNTGELFF
cdr3_nt: TGTGCCGCGACCGGGACAGGGCACCCTTCGAACACCGGGGAGCTGTTTTTT

d_call: .
clone_size: .
j_call: TRBJ2-3
v_call: TRBV18
cdr3_aa: CASSPKPTGTSTDTQYF
cdr3_nt: TGTGCCAGCTCACCGAAACCCACCGGGACTAGCACAGATACGCAGTATTTT

d_call: .
clone_size: .
j_call: TRBJ2-3
v_call: TRBV11-2
cdr3_aa: CASRQGQFPSSTDTQYF
cdr3_nt: TGTGCCAGCAGGCAAGGACAGTTCCCCTCTAGCACAGATACGCAGTATTTT

d_call: .
clone_size: few
j_call: TRBJ2-1
v_call: TRBV13
cdr3_aa: CASSSGYSEQFF
cdr3_nt: TGTGCCAGCAGCTCCGGATACTCAGAGCAGTTCTTC

d_call: .
clone_size: .
j_call: TRBJ2-3
v_call: TRBV7-6
cdr3_aa: CASSLGGSSRAQYF
cdr3_nt: TGTGCCAGCAGCTTGGGGGGTAGCTCGAGGGCGCAGTATTTT

d_call: .
clone_size: .
j_call: TRBJ2-7
v_call: TRBV30
cdr3_aa: CAWSWQGGYEQYF
cdr3_nt: TGTGCCTGGAGTTGGCAGGGGGGGTACGAGCAGTACTTC

d_call: .
clone_size: .
j_call: TRBJ1-4
v_call: TRBV6-5
cdr3_aa: CASRGGEKLFF
cdr3_nt: TGTGCCAGCAGGGGGGGCGAAAAACTGTTTTTT

d_call: .
clone_size: once
j_call: TRBJ2-1
v_call: TRBV7-9
cdr3_aa: CASSSGERTYNEQFF
cdr3_nt: TGTGCCAGCAGCTCAGGGGAACGGACCTACAATGAGCAGTTCTTC

d_call: TRBD2
clone_size: .
j_call: TRBJ2-2
v_call: TRBV11-3
cdr3_aa: CASSFTSGGIGELFF
cdr3_nt: TGTGCCAGCAGCTTCACCAGCGGGGGTATCGGGGAGCTGTTTTTT

d_call: .
clone_size: .
j_call: TRBJ1-1
v_call: TRBV5-1
cdr3_aa: CASSLRRVMNTEAFF
cdr3_nt: TGCGCCAGCAGCTTGAGGCGGGTCATGAACACTGAAGCTTTCTTT

d_call: TRBD1
clone_size: .
j_call: TRBJ2-7
v_call: TRBV5-4
cdr3_aa: CASSLAGTGGREQYF
cdr3_nt: TGTGCCAGCAGCTTGGCCGGGACAGGGGGGCGCGAGCAGTACTTC

d_call: .
clone_size: .
j_call: TRBJ2-7
v_call: TRBV18
cdr3_aa: CASSPGGSAGYEQYF
cdr3_nt: TGTGCCAGCTCACCAGGGGGCTCCGCGGGCTACGAGCAGTACTTC

d_call: TRBD1
clone_size: .
j_call: TRBJ2-3
v_call: TRBV5-1
cdr3_aa: CASSSDRVTDTQYF
cdr3_nt: TGCGCCAGCAGCTCGGACAGGGTGACAGATACGCAGTATTTT

d_call: TRBD2
clone_size: few
j_call: TRBJ2-7
v_call: TRBV10-3
cdr3_aa: CAGQPSGGGHEQYF
cdr3_nt: TGTGCCGGACAACCAAGCGGGGGAGGACACGAGCAGTACTTC

d_call: TRBD2
clone_size: .
j_call: TRBJ2-1
v_call: TRBV5-1
cdr3_aa: CASSLSPGGTVQRLFF
cdr3_nt: TGCGCCAGCAGCTTGAGTCCGGGGGGGACGGTCCAACGGTTGTTCTTC

d_call: .
clone_size: .
j_call: TRBJ2-2
v_call: TRBV30
cdr3_aa: CAWSMWGGRNGELFF
cdr3_nt: TGTGCCTGGAGTATGTGGGGGGGCCGGAACGGGGAGCTGTTTTTT

d_call: TRBD1
clone_size: .
j_call: TRBJ1-6
v_call: TRBV9
cdr3_aa: CASSVGGGDRDNSPLHF
cdr3_nt: TGTGCCAGCAGCGTAGGGGGAGGGGACAGGGATAATTCACCCCTCCACTTT

d_call: .
clone_size: .
j_call: TRBJ2-3
v_call: TRBV5-6
cdr3_aa: CASSLQGPDTAQYF
cdr3_nt: TGTGCCAGCAGCTTGCAGGGCCCGGATACGGCGCAGTATTTT

d_call: .
clone_size: .
j_call: TRBJ2-7
v_call: TRBV10-3
cdr3_aa: CATSGGDYEQYF
cdr3_nt: TGTGCCACCTCGGGCGGGGACTACGAGCAGTACTTC

d_call: TRBD2
clone_size: .
j_call: TRBJ2-7
v_call: TRBV4-2
cdr3_aa: CASSQPLGTRSF
cdr3_nt: TGTGCCAGCAGCCAACCTCTCGGGACTAGAAGTTTC

d_call: TRBD2
clone_size: .
j_call: TRBJ2-4
v_call: TRBV11-2
cdr3_aa: CASSPTSGGDIQYF
cdr3_nt: TGTGCCAGCAGCCCTACTAGCGGGGGAGACATTCAGTACTTC

d_call: .
clone_size: few
j_call: TRBJ2-3
v_call: TRBV7-9
cdr3_aa: CASSFYSDTQYF
cdr3_nt: TGTGCCAGCAGCTTTTACTCAGATACGCAGTATTTT

d_call: .
clone_size: .
j_call: TRBJ2-4
v_call: TRBV19
cdr3_aa: CASSIRTGLAKNIQYF
cdr3_nt: TGTGCCAGTAGTATAAGGACTGGGTTAGCCAAAAACATTCAGTACTTC

d_call: .
clone_size: .
j_call: TRBJ1-1
v_call: TRBV15
cdr3_aa: CATSRGINTEAFF
cdr3_nt: TGTGCCACCAGCAGAGGCATTAACACTGAAGCTTTCTTT